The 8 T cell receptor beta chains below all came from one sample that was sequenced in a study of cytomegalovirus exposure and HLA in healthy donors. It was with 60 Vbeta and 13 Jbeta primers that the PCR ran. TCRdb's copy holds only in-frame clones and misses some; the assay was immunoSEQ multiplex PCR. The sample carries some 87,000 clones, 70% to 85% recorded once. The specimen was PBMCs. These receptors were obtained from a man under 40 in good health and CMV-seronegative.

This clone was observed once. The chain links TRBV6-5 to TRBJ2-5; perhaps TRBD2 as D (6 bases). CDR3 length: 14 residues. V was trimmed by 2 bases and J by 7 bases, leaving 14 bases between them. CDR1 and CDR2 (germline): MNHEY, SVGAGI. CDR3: CASSYRDFGGTQYF. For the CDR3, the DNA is TGTGCCAGCAGTTACCGGGACTTTGGAGGGACCCAGTACTTC.

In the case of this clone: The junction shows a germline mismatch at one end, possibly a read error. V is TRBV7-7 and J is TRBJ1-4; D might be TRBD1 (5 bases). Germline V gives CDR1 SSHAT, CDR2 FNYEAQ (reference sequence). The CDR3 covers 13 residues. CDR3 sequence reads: CASSQQWGEKLFF. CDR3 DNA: TGTGCTAGCAGCCAACAATGGGGCGAAAAACTGTTTTTT.

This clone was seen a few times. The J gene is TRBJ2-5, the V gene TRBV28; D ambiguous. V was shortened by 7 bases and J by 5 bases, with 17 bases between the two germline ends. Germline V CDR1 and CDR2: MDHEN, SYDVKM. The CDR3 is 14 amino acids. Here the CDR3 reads CASNPALSRETQYF. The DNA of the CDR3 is TGTGCCAGCAACCCTGCTCTAAGCCGGGAGACCCAGTACTTC.

In DNA, the CDR3 is TGTGCCAGCAGCGGGACAGCAAACACTGAAGCTTTCTTT. Its protein product is CASSGTANTEAFF. The V call is TRBV9, the J call TRBJ1-1; possible D gene TRBD1, 6 bases. V shed 3 bases and J shed 2 bases, with 8 bases lying between them. CDR3 length: 13 residues. CDR1 SGDLS and CDR2 YYNGEE come from the germline V gene.

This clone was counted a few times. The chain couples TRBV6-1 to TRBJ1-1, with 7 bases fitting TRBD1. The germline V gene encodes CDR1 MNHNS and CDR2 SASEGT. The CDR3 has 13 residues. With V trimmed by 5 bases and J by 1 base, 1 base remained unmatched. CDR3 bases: TGTGCCAGCAGTAGGACAGGGAACACTGAAGCTTTCTTT. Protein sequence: CASSRTGNTEAFF.

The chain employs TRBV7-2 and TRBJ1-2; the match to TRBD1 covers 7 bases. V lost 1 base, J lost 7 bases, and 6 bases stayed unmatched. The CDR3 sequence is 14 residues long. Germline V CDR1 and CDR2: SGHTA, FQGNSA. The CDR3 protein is CASSLGQGGGGYTF. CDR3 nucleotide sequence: TGTGCCAGCAGCTTAGGACAGGGAGGAGGTGGCTACACCTTC. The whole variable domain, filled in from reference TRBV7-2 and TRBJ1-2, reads GAGVSQSPSNKVTEKGKDVELRCDPISGHTALYWYRQSLGQGLEFLIYFQGNSAPDKSGLPSDRFSAERTGGSVSTLTIQRTQQEDSAVYLCASSLGQGGGGYTFGSGTRLTVV.

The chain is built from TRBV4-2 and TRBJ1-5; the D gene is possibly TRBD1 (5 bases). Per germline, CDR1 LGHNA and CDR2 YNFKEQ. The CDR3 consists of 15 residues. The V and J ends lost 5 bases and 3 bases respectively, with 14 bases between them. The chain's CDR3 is CASSAQGGSNQPQHF. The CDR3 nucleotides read TGTGCCAGCAGCGCCCAGGGAGGGTCCAATCAGCCCCAGCATTTT.

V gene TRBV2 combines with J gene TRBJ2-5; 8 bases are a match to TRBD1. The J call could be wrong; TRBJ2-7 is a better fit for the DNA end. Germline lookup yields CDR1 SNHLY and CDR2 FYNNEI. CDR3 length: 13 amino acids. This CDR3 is CASGETGVGEQYF. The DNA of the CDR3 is TGTGCCAGCGGGGAGACAGGGGTCGGCGAGCAGTACTTC.